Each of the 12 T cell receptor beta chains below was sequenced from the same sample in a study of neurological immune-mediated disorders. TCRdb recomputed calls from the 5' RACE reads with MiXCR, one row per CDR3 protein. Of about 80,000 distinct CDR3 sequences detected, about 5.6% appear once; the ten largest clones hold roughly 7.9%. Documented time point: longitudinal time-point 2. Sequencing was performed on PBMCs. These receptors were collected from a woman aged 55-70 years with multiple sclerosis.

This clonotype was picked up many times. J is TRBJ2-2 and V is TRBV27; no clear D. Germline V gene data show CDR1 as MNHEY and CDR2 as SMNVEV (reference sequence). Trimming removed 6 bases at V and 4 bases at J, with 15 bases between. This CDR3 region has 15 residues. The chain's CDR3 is CASSPRPSFTGELFF. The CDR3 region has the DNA TGTGCCAGCAGCCCCAGGCCGAGCTTCACCGGGGAGCTGTTTTTT.

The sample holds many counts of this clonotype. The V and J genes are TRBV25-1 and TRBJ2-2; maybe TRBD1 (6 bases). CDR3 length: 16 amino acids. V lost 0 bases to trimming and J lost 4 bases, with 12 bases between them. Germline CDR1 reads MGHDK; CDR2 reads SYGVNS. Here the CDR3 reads CASSEYGGAVTGELFF. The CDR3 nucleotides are TGTGCCAGCAGTGAATATGGGGGCGCGGTCACCGGGGAGCTGTTTTTT.

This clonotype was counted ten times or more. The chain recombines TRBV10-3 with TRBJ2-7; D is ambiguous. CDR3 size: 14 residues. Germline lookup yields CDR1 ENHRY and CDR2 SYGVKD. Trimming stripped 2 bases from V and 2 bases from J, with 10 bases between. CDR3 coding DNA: TGTGCCATCAGTGAGGATAGGACCACCTACGAGCAGTACTTC. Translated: CAISEDRTTYEQYF.

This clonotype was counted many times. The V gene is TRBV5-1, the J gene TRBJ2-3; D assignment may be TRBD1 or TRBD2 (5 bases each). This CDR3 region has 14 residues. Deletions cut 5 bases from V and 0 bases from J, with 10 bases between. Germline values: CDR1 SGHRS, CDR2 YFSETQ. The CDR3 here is CASRTGPSTDTQYF. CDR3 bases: TGCGCCAGCAGGACGGGACCGAGCACAGATACGCAGTATTTT.

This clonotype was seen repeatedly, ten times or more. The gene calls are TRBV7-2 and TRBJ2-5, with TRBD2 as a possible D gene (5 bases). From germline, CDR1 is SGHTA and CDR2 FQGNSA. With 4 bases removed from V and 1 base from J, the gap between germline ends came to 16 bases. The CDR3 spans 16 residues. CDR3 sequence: CASSSIGNRPQETQYF. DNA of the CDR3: TGTGCCAGCAGCTCTATCGGGAACCGCCCCCAAGAGACCCAGTACTTC.

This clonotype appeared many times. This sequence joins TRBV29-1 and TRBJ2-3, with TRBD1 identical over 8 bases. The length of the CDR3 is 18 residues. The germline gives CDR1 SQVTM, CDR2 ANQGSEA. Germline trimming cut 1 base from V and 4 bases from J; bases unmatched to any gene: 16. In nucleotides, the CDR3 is TGCAGCGTTGAAGTCCGACCGGAAGGGACAGGTTATGCAGATACGCAGTATTTT. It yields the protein CSVEVRPEGTGYADTQYF.

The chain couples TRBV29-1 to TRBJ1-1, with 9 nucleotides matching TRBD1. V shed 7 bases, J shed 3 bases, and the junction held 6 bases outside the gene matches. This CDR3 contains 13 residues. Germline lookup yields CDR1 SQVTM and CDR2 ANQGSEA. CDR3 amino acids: CSGKQGADTEAFF. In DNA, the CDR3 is TGCAGCGGCAAACAGGGGGCGGACACTGAAGCTTTCTTT. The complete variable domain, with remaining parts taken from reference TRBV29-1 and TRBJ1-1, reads SAVISQKPSRDICQRGTSLTIQCQVDSQVTMMFWYRQQPGQSLTLIATANQGSEATYESGFVIDKFPISRPNLTFSTLTVSNMSPEDSSIYLCSGKQGADTEAFFGQGTRLTVV.

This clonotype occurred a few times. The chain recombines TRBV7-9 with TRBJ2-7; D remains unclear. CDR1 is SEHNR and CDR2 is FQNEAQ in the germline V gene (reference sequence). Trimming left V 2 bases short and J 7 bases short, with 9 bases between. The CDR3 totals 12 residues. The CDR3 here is CASSLFLAEQYF. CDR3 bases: TGTGCCAGCAGCTTATTCCTGGCGGAGCAGTACTTC.

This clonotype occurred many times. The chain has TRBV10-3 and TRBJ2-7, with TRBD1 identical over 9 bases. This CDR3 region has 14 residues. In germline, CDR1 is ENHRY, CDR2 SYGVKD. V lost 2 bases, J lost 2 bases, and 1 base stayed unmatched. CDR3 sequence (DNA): TGTGCCATCAGTGAGGGGGACAGGGCCTACGAGCAGTACTTC. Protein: CAISEGDRAYEQYF.

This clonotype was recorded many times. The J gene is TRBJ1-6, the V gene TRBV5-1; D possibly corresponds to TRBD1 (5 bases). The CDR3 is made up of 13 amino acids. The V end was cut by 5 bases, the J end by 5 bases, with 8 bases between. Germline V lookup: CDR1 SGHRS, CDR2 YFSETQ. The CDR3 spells CASREGNNSPLHF. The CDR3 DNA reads TGCGCCAGCAGGGAGGGGAATAATTCACCCCTCCACTTT.

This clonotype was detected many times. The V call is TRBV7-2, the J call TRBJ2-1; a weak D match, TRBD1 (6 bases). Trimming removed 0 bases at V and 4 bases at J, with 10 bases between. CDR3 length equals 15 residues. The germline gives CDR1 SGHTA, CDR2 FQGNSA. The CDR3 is CASSLAPGVYNEQFF. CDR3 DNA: TGTGCCAGCAGCTTAGCCCCAGGGGTTTACAATGAGCAGTTCTTC.

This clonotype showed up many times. CDR3 protein: CASSLVGGASEKLFF. CDR3 DNA: TGTGCCAGCAGCTTAGTGGGGGGGGCTTCTGAAAAACTGTTTTTT. V and J are TRBV7-2 and TRBJ1-4; tentative D call: TRBD1 (6 bases). This CDR3 spans 15 amino acids. The germline V gene has CDR1 SGHTA and CDR2 FQGNSA. Deletions cut 1 base from V and 7 bases from J, with 13 bases between.